This T cell receptor (beta chain) was identified during a study of blood T cell repertoires in COVID-19. Study information: T cells, B-cell-depleted T cells, or PBMCs provided the cDNA or gDNA that served as material.

As processed by the authors: The assay estimated nucleated cells by amplifying reference gene primers. Data came from immunoSEQ multiplex PCR; TCRdb stores just in-frame clones and leaves some out. V and J calls and clone size are as listed in that table; D and trimming were resolved from the DNA. This sample has about 220,000 clones, with about 81% found just once. Seattle participants joined during active infection and were tracked over time. Germline V gene lookup returns CDR1 SGHVS and CDR2 FQNEAQ. The CDR3 consists of 16 residues. Trimming removed 0 bases from V and 6 bases from J, with 15 bases in between.

The sample consisted of peripheral blood. The TCR originated in a woman older than 75 with COVID-19, enrolled during active disease. The chain employs TRBV7-8 and TRBJ1-5; D is ambiguous. CDR3 nucleotides: TGTGCCAGCAGCTTAGCGCATGGGGAAGGGAGTCAGCCCCAGCATTTT. Translating gives CASSLAHGEGSQPQHF.